Listed below are T cell receptor beta chains from one sample, sequenced in a study of blood T cell repertoires in COVID-19. TCRdb keeps only in-frame clones here, not all; method: immunoSEQ multiplex PCR. The table lists 200,000 to 300,000 clones, about four fifths of them singletons. Source material: PBMCs or T cells enriched from blood (not recorded which). The receptors derive from a woman aged 35 to 49 who had been exposed to COVID-19. CDR3s include the opening cysteine and the closing phenylalanine or tryptophan. D genes are given only for firm matches. Where a row states a size, it is once, few, many or the class of an expanded clone; other rows omit it.

j_call | v_call | d_call | clone_size | cdr3_aa | cdr3_nt
TRBJ1-2 | TRBV6-5 | TRBD1 | . | CASTQSGGSNYGYTF | TGTGCCAGCACCCAATCAGGGGGAAGTAACTATGGCTACACCTTC
TRBJ1-3 | TRBV4-1 | TRBD1 | . | CASSQNTGAGNTIYF | TGCGCCAGCAGCCAAAACACAGGGGCTGGAAACACCATATATTTT
TRBJ2-7 | TRBV28 | . | . | CASSLLSYNGEQYF | TGTGCCAGCAGTTTACTTAGCTATAACGGCGAGCAGTACTTC
TRBJ2-1 | TRBV7-2 | TRBD2 | few | CASSPPSGGHNEQFF | TGTGCCAGCAGCCCGCCTAGCGGGGGGCACAATGAGCAGTTCTTC
TRBJ1-1 | TRBV13 | . | . | CASSLGDGGNTEAFF | TGTGCCAGCAGCTTGGGTGACGGGGGGAACACTGAAGCTTTCTTT
TRBJ1-2 | TRBV27 | . | . | CASSRRDTNLYGYTF | TGTGCCAGCAGTCGCCGGGACACTAACCTCTATGGCTACACCTTC
TRBJ2-7 | TRBV5-5 | TRBD2 | . | CASSLSGTSGSYEQYF | TGTGCCAGCAGCTTGTCGGGGACTAGCGGCTCCTACGAGCAGTACTTC
TRBJ1-4 | TRBV29-1 | . | . | CSVVRGTNEKLFF | TGCAGCGTTGTAAGGGGAACTAATGAAAAACTGTTTTTT
TRBJ1-5 | TRBV6-4 | . | . | CASSDLGQQHQPQHF | TGTGCCAGCAGTGACCTAGGACAGCAACATCAGCCCCAGCATTTT
TRBJ1-5 | TRBV7-2 | . | . | CASSLESEQPQHF | TGTGCCAGCAGCTTGGAGTCGGAACAGCCCCAGCATTTT
TRBJ1-1 | TRBV12-5 | . | . | CASGLDWALGAEAFF | TGTGCTAGTGGTTTGGACTGGGCCCTCGGGGCTGAAGCTTTCTTT
TRBJ1-1 | TRBV28 | TRBD1 | few | CASHRPGQGSEAFF | TGTGCCAGCCACCGCCCGGGACAGGGATCCGAAGCTTTCTTT
TRBJ1-2 | TRBV4-1 | TRBD1 | . | CASSTGQGSYGYTF | TGCGCCAGCAGTACGGGACAGGGATCCTATGGCTACACCTTC
TRBJ2-7 | TRBV2 | TRBD1 | . | CASSENRGPLYEQYF | TGTGCCAGCAGTGAAAACAGGGGTCCGCTCTACGAGCAGTACTTC
TRBJ2-1 | TRBV10-3 | . | . | CAISDFRDFSYNEQFF | TGTGCCATCAGTGACTTTCGGGACTTCTCCTACAATGAGCAGTTCTTC
TRBJ1-2 | TRBV5-1 | TRBD1 | few | CASSLYVQGANGYTF | TGCGCCAGCAGCTTGTATGTACAGGGGGCGAACGGCTACACCTTC
TRBJ1-1 | TRBV6-5 | . | . | CASRRESMNTEAFF | TGTGCCAGCCGGAGGGAGAGTATGAACACTGAAGCTTTCTTT
TRBJ2-5 | TRBV12-3/TRBV12-4 | TRBD1 | once | CASRGQGTETQYF | TGTGCCAGCAGGGGACAGGGTACGGAGACCCAGTACTTC
TRBJ1-1 | TRBV4-2 | . | . | CASSQDLGAAAEAFF | TGTGCCAGCAGCCAAGATCTTGGGGCGGCGGCTGAAGCTTTCTTT
TRBJ1-1 | TRBV6-2/TRBV6-3 | . | . | CASSPGAMNTEAFF | TGTGCCAGCAGCCCGGGAGCAATGAACACTGAAGCTTTCTTT
TRBJ1-4 | TRBV5-8 | TRBD1 | . | CASSGTGGGREKLFF | TGTGCCAGCAGCGGGACAGGGGGCGGACGTGAAAAACTGTTTTTT
TRBJ1-1 | TRBV5-1 | TRBD1 | few | CASRRQGARETEAFF | TGCGCCAGCAGACGACAGGGGGCGCGAGAGACTGAAGCTTTCTTT
TRBJ2-7 | TRBV6-5 | . | . | CASSYWTYEQYF | TGTGCCAGCAGTTACTGGACATACGAGCAGTACTTC
TRBJ1-3 | TRBV7-8 | TRBD1 | . | CASSLQGGGNTIYF | TGTGCCAGCAGCCTACAGGGGGGAGGAAACACCATATATTTT